Sequencing of this T cell receptor (beta chain) was carried out in a study of T cells in Graves' hyperthyroidism and ophthalmopathy. Using RNA transcripts as the source, TCR beta CDR3 regions were amplified. In the first-round RT-PCR of the TCR CDR3, the HTBI primer set was used. Each CDR3 protein is one row after TCRdb ran MiXCR on the multiplex PCR reads. Of roughly 45,000 distinct CDR3 sequences detected, more than 40% appear once; the ten largest clones hold 32%. This clonotype was recorded at least ten times. Hyperthyroidism in the patients, aged 18 to 65, was newly diagnosed and under 2 months in duration. On the basis of clinical symptoms, serum thyroxine and TRAb, thyroid ultrasound and orbital computed tomography, diagnoses were made. Between the trimmed V and J ends, which lost 7 bases and 4 bases, there was a span of 19 bases. This CDR3 is 15 amino acids long.

This chain links TRBV12-3 or TRBV12-4 with TRBJ1-2; D is ambiguous. Sequenced input: peripheral blood or thyroid tissue (not recorded which). The sequence was obtained from a woman between 50 and 59 years old with Graves' hyperthyroidism. CDR3 nucleotide sequence: TGTGCCAGCACCCTCACCGGCTCGTACCTCTATGGCTACACCTTC. As protein: CASTLTGSYLYGYTF.